Listed below are T cell receptor beta chains from one sample, sequenced in a study of CD4 T cell repertoires in COVID-19. Libraries were prepared by immunoSEQ multiplex PCR; TCRdb keeps only in-frame clonotypes and omits some of them. The table lists more than 20,000 clones, 85% to 95% of them singletons. The sequencing used circulating follicular helper CD4+ T cells (cTfh) from blood, collected before the COVID-19 pandemic. These receptors were collected from a human donor who had COVID-19. The CDR3 runs from the conserved cysteine through the conserved F or W. A D gene is named only where the DNA matches it firmly. Clone sizes are given selectively: once, few, many, or a class where the clone is expanded.

-	TRBV6-1	TRBJ1-4	-	TGTGCCAGCAGTGAAGGAGCTGGTCTCCTAGTCGACAATGAAAAACTGTTTTTT	CASSEGAGLLVDNEKLFF
once	TRBV9	TRBJ1-1	-	TGTGCCAGCAGCGTCCAGACAGCCAACACTGAAGCTTTCTTT	CASSVQTANTEAFF
-	TRBV2	TRBJ1-1	TRBD1	TGTGCCAGCACCGGACGGACAGGCGTTAACACTGAAGCTTTCTTT	CASTGRTGVNTEAFF
-	TRBV5-4	TRBJ2-5	-	TGTGCCAGCAGCTTGTATGGGGGGGAGACCCAGTACTTC	CASSLYGGETQYF
-	TRBV5-1	TRBJ2-3	TRBD1	TGCGCCAGCAGCTCGGGACAGCTTTACACAGATACGCAGTATTTT	CASSSGQLYTDTQYF
few	TRBV6-5	TRBJ1-2	-	TGTGCCACAACCGGAGGGTTGAGCTACACCTTC	CATTGGLSYTF
-	TRBV14	TRBJ2-7	TRBD1	TGTGCCAGCAGCCTAAGACAGGGGAAGGGCGAGCAGTACTTC	CASSLRQGKGEQYF
-	TRBV19	TRBJ1-3	-	TGTGCCAGTAGTGCCGAACAAGGAAACACCATATATTTT	CASSAEQGNTIYF
-	TRBV30	TRBJ1-3	TRBD1	TGTGCCCGGAGTAGGGGACAGCACGACACCATATATTTT	CARSRGQHDTIYF
-	TRBV5-1	TRBJ2-5	TRBD1	TGCGCCAGCATCCCGGACAGGGGCGGACGAGAGACCCAGTACTTC	CASIPDRGGRETQYF
-	TRBV5-1	TRBJ1-4	TRBD1	TGCGCCAGCAGCCCGACGGGACAGGGGGCGCGGGAAAAACTGTTTTTT	CASSPTGQGAREKLFF
-	TRBV14	TRBJ2-1	-	TGTGCCAGCAGCCAAGTGGGCAGTTCGGCGAACAATGAGCAGTTCTTC	CASSQVGSSANNEQFF
-	TRBV19	TRBJ1-1	-	TGTGCCAGTAGCCCGAACATAGAAGCTTTCTTT	CASSPNIEAFF
-	TRBV2	TRBJ2-7	-	TGTGCCAGCAGTGAACCCCCCACTCGGGTAGAGCAGTACTTC	CASSEPPTRVEQYF
-	TRBV5-1	TRBJ1-1	-	TGCGCCAGCAGCTTGGCGCAGGGGAGGGTCGAGCCTGAAGCTTTCTTT	CASSLAQGRVEPEAFF
-	TRBV7-8	TRBJ1-1	TRBD1	TGTGCCAGCAGCGTCGGGACAGCTAACACTGAAGCTTTCTTT	CASSVGTANTEAFF
-	TRBV6-1	TRBJ1-4	-	TGTGCCAGCAGTGAAGTCTACCTAGGTGAAAAACTGTTTTTT	CASSEVYLGEKLFF
-	TRBV6-5	TRBJ1-6	-	TGTGCCAGCAGTATCGAGAATAATTCACCCCTCCACTTT	CASSIENNSPLHF
-	TRBV5-4	TRBJ2-3	-	TGTGCCAGCAGCCGAGGTTACACAGATACGCAGTATTTT	CASSRGYTDTQYF
-	TRBV6-6	TRBJ1-2	TRBD1	TGTGCCAGCAGGGAGACAGGGTCCTATGGCTACACCTTC	CASRETGSYGYTF
-	TRBV28	TRBJ1-2	-	TGTGCCAGCATCCCTGCCGGGGGATGGGCTAACTATGGCTACACCTTC	CASIPAGGWANYGYTF
-	TRBV4-1	TRBJ2-6	-	TGCGCCAGCAGCCAAGACGGGTTCGCTGGGGCCAACGTCCTGACTTTC	CASSQDGFAGANVLTF
-	TRBV6-1	TRBJ1-4	TRBD1	TGTGCCAGCAGTGAGTCCCGGGACAGGGATGAAAAACTGTTTTTT	CASSESRDRDEKLFF
-	TRBV27	TRBJ1-2	TRBD1	TGTGCCAGCAGTTTTGGGGGACAGGCAAACTATGGCTACACCTTC	CASSFGGQANYGYTF
-	TRBV10-3	TRBJ2-3	-	TGTGCCATCAGCGGACTGGAAAACACAGATACGCAGTATTTT	CAISGLENTDTQYF
-	TRBV6-5	TRBJ2-5	-	TGTGCCAGCAGTACTCAAGAGACCCAGTACTTC	CASSTQETQYF
-	TRBV28	TRBJ1-2	TRBD1	TGTGCCAGCAGTTCCCCCGGGACAGGGGGGCGCTACGGCTACGGCTACACCTTC	CASSSPGTGGRYGYGYTF
few	TRBV15	TRBJ2-6	TRBD1	TGTGCCACCAGCAGCGACAGGGGTGGCTCTGGGGCCAACGTCCTGACTTTC	CATSSDRGGSGANVLTF
-	TRBV21-1	TRBJ1-1	-	TGTGCCAGCAGCAATCGGCGGGCTGCGAACACTGAAGCTTTCTTT	CASSNRRAANTEAFF
-	TRBV2	TRBJ2-3	TRBD1	TGTGCCAGCAGGGAGGACAGGATCCCTCAATGGGATACGCAGTATTTT	CASREDRIPQWDTQYF
once	TRBV11-2	TRBJ2-3	-	TGTGCCAGCATGGATCGGACTAGCACAGATACGCAGTATTTT	CASMDRTSTDTQYF
-	TRBV30	TRBJ1-4	-	TGTGCCTGGAGTAGCAGACAAACTAATGAAAAACTGTTTTTT	CAWSSRQTNEKLFF
-	TRBV19	TRBJ2-7	TRBD2	TGTGCCAGTAGTGGTCGGACTAGCGGGCACTACGAGCAGTACTTC	CASSGRTSGHYEQYF
-	TRBV27	TRBJ2-1	-	TGTGCCAGCCGCCTCGGGGGGCGAATAGACAATGAGCAGTTCTTC	CASRLGGRIDNEQFF
once	TRBV14	TRBJ2-7	TRBD2	TGTGCCAGCAGCCAGGGCGGGGGGCGGCAGTACTTC	CASSQGGGRQYF
-	TRBV30	TRBJ2-2	TRBD1	TGTGCCACTGGACAGGGGGCCAAGGAGCTGTTTTTT	CATGQGAKELFF
-	TRBV10-3	TRBJ2-2	-	TGTGCCATCAGTGAGTTGCGGCTGGAGCAGCACGGGGAGCTGTTTTTT	CAISELRLEQHGELFF